This T cell receptor beta chain was sequenced in a study of blood T cell repertoires in COVID-19. The table came from immunoSEQ multiplex PCR; TCRdb's copy has only in-frame clones and leaves some out. The sample comprises under 140,000 clones, 87% of which are singletons, and 4% to 5% rests with the top ten. Germline V CDR1 and CDR2: SNHLY, FYNNEI. Trimming left V 3 bases short and J 3 bases short, with 9 bases between. This CDR3 region has 14 residues. Specimen: peripheral blood. The chain combines TRBV2 with TRBJ1-5, with D possibly TRBD1 on 5 matching bases. This clonotype was obtained from a human donor in a cohort sampled during active COVID-19. This CDR3 is CASSDGRANQPQHF. The CDR3 coding sequence is TGTGCCAGCAGTGACGGCAGGGCCAATCAGCCCCAGCATTTT.